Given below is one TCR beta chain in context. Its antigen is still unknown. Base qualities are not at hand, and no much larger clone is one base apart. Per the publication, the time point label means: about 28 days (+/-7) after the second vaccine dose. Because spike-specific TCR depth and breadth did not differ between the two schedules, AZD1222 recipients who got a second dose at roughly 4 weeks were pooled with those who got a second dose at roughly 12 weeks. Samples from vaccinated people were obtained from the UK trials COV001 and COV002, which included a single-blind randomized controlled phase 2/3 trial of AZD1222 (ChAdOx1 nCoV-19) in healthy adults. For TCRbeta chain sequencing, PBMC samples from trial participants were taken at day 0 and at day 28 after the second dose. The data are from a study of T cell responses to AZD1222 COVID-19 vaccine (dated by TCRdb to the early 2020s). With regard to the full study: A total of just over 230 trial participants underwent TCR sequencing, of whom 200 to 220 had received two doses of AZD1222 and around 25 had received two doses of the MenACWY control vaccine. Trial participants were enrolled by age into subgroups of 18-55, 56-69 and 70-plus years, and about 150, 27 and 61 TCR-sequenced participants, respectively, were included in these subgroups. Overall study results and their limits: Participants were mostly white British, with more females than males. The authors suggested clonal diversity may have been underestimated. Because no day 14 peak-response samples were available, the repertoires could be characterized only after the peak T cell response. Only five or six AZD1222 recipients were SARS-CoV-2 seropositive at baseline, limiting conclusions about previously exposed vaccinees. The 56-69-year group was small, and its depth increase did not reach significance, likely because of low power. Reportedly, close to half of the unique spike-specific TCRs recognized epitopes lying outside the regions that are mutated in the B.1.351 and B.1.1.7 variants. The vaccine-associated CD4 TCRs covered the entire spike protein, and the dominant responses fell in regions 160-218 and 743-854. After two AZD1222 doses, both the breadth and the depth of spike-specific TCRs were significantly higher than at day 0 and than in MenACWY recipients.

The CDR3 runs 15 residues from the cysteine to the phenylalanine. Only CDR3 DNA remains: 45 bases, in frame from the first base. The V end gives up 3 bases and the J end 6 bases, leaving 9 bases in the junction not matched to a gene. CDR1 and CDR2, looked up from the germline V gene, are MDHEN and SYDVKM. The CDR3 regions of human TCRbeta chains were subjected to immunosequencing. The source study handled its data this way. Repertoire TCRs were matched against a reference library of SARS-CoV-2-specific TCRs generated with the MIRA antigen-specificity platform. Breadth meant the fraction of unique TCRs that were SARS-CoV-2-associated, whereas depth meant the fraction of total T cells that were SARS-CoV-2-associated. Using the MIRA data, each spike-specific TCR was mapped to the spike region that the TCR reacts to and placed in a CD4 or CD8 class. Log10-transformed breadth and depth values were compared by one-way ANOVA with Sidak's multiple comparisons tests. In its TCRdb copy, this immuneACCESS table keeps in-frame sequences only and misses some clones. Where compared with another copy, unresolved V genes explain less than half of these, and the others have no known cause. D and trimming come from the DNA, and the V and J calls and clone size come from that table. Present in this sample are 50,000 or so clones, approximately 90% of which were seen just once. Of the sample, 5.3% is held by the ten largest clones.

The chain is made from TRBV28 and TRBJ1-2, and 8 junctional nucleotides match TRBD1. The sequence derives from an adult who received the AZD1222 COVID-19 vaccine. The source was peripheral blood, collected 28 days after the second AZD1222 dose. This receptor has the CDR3 CASSLIPGRGHGYTF. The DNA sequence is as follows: TGTGCCAGCAGTTTGATTCCCGGCAGGGGGCATGGCTACACCTTC.